Presented here are 18 T cell receptor beta chains from one specimen sequenced in a study of cytomegalovirus exposure and HLA in healthy donors. The PCR employed 60 Vbeta primers together with 13 Jbeta primers. Only in-frame clones appear in the TCRdb table, and some are missing; sequencing was by immunoSEQ multiplex PCR. This table holds fewer than 110,000 clones, under 80% found once. Material: PBMCs. Receptors originate from a man in his forties or fifties in good health and CMV-seronegative.

The J gene is TRBJ2-3, the V gene TRBV9; TRBD2 is a possible D gene (7 bases). Deletions cut 0 bases from V and 6 bases from J, with 14 bases between. The CDR3 runs to 15 residues. CDR1 is SGDLS, CDR2 YYNGEE, per germline. The CDR3 DNA follows: TGTGCCAGCAGCGTAGTGGGGGGGGCGGGCGATACGCAGTATTTT. Amino acids: CASSVVGGAGDTQYF.

The V call is TRBV6-6, the J call TRBJ2-7; D might be TRBD1 (6 bases). CDR1 and CDR2 (germline): MNHNY, SVGAGI (reference sequence). CDR3 size: 13 residues. Trimming left V 6 bases short and J 9 bases short, with 18 bases between. The DNA of the CDR3 is TGTGCCAGCAGCCCGATTTACAGGGTCGGGCAGTACGTC. This encodes CASSPIYRVGQYV.

The gene calls are TRBV5-4 and TRBJ1-1, with 7 bases fitting TRBD1. V was clipped by 4 bases and J by 5 bases; unmatched bases: 8. The CDR3 is 14 residues long. The V gene's germline CDR1 is SGHNT and CDR2 YYREEE (reference sequence). The chain's CDR3 is CASSARQGATEAFF. The CDR3 DNA reads as TGTGCCAGCAGCGCCCGACAGGGAGCAACTGAAGCTTTCTTT.

The chain is built from TRBV7-2 and TRBJ2-5, with unresolved D. The germline V gene encodes CDR1 SGHTA and CDR2 FQGNSA. The CDR3 loop spans 15 amino acids. Trimming removed 1 base at V and 2 bases at J, with 11 bases between. CDR3: CASSLGGASQETQYF. The CDR3 DNA follows: TGTGCCAGCAGCTTAGGAGGAGCCAGTCAAGAGACCCAGTACTTC.

The chain has TRBV28 and TRBJ2-7; possible D gene TRBD2, 7 bases. Germline assignment: CDR1 MDHEN and CDR2 SYDVKM. Between the trimmed V and J ends, which lost 2 bases and 0 bases, there was a span of 11 bases. The CDR3 has 15 amino acids. The CDR3: CASSLGGASSYEQYV. The CDR3 DNA is TGTGCCAGCAGTTTAGGGGGGGCCAGCTCCTACGAGCAGTACGTC.

The chain has TRBV30 and TRBJ1-5; no clear D gene. The germline V and J ends were trimmed by 0 bases and 6 bases, with 9 bases remaining between them. The germline V gene has CDR1 GTSNPN and CDR2 SVGIG (reference sequence). The CDR3 spans 13 residues. CDR3 region: CAWSVLPVQPQHF. The CDR3 region has the DNA TGTGCCTGGAGTGTACTACCGGTTCAGCCCCAGCATTTT.

This clone was observed a few times. This chain connects TRBV19 to TRBJ2-7, with 7 positions matching TRBD1. Germline loops: CDR1 LNHDA, CDR2 SQIVND (reference sequence). The CDR3 length is 15 residues. V was clipped by 4 bases and J by 1 base; unmatched bases: 7. The CDR3 is CASSKRQGQSYEQYF. DNA of the CDR3: TGTGCCAGTAGTAAAAGACAGGGACAATCCTACGAGCAGTACTTC.

The CDR3 DNA reads TGTGCCAGCAGCGGACGACAGGGGACGAGCACCGGGGAGCTGTTTTTT. Its protein is CASSGRQGTSTGELFF. The chain links TRBV9 to TRBJ2-2, with 8 nucleotides matching TRBD1. V gave up 3 bases and J gave up 4 bases; unmatched junction bases: 8. Germline-derived CDR1 and CDR2 are SGDLS and YYNGEE. The CDR3 covers 16 residues.

This sequence joins TRBV9 and TRBJ2-3; 9 nucleotides align to TRBD2. The length of the CDR3 is 18 residues. Germline V lookup: CDR1 SGDLS, CDR2 YYNGEE. The junction had 13 bases not matched to a gene; V was cut back by 4 bases and J by 1 base. The CDR3 DNA reads as TGTGCCAGCAGCCAACTAGCGGGTAGGGTCGGGGGCACAGATACGCAGTATTTT. This codes for CASSQLAGRVGGTDTQYF.

The chain links TRBV5-8 to TRBJ1-4; maybe TRBD1 (6 bases). Between the trimmed V and J ends, which lost 4 bases and 8 bases, there was a span of 15 bases. Germline-derived CDR1 and CDR2 are SGHTS and YDEGEE. The CDR3 length is 14 residues. The CDR3 nucleotides are TGTGCCAGCAGCCGGCGGGGGGCGGGCGAAAAACTGTTTTTT. Translating it yields CASSRRGAGEKLFF.

This clone was observed a handful of times. At one end the junction does not follow the germline gene, possibly because of a read error. The chain links TRBV30 to TRBJ1-4; unclear D gene. In germline, CDR1 is GTSNPN, CDR2 SVGIG (reference sequence). The CDR3 totals 14 residues. The CDR3 DNA reads TGTGCCTGGAGTAACAGCCTAACTGATGAAAAACTGTTTTTT. Its translation: CAWSNSLTDEKLFF.

The chain joins TRBV11-3 to TRBJ2-7; D may be TRBD1 (5 bases). There are 14 residues in the CDR3. The germline V gene has CDR1 SGHNT and CDR2 YENEEA. Trimming removed 1 base at V and 3 bases at J, with 10 bases between. The CDR3: CASSLGGSNYEQYF. The CDR3 DNA reads as TGTGCCAGCAGCTTAGGGGGCAGTAACTACGAGCAGTACTTC.

CDR3 loop: CASDPGGSSGYTF. The CDR3 bases are TGTGCCAGCGACCCAGGGGGAAGTAGTGGCTACACCTTC. The chain uses TRBV28 and TRBJ1-2; 7 nucleotides align to TRBD1. Germline values: CDR1 MDHEN, CDR2 SYDVKM. V trimming: 8 bases; J trimming: 7 bases; junction bases outside the gene matches: 10. This CDR3 has 13 residues.

This sequence joins TRBV2 and TRBJ1-1; D is unclear. The germline CDR1 and CDR2 sequences are SNHLY and FYNNEI. The CDR3 covers 14 residues. In DNA, the CDR3 is TGTGCAATTAAAGAGGCCGGGTGGAACACTGAAGCTTTCTTT. Its protein product is CAIKEAGWNTEAFF.

V is TRBV7-2 and J is TRBJ1-1; TRBD1 matches at 7 bases. Germline trimming cut 1 base from V and 6 bases from J; bases unmatched to any gene: 8. The germline gives CDR1 SGHTA, CDR2 FQGNSA. This CDR3 region has 15 residues. The CDR3 is CASSLDGTEYAEAFF. CDR3 DNA sequence: TGTGCCAGCAGCTTAGACGGGACAGAATACGCTGAAGCTTTCTTT.

This chain joins TRBV7-2 and TRBJ2-3; D is possibly TRBD2 (6 bases). Trimming pared 0 bases from V and 14 bases from J, leaving 18 bases between. The germline V gene has CDR1 SGHTA and CDR2 FQGNSA. This CDR3 region has 14 residues. This CDR3 reads CASSLAQTRGNLYF. CDR3 nucleotides: TGTGCCAGCAGCTTAGCGCAGACGCGGGGAAATCTGTATTTT.

V gene TRBV11-2 combines with J gene TRBJ2-5, with 16 positions matching TRBD2. CDR1 and CDR2 from the germline V gene are SGHAT and FQNNGV. This CDR3 has 17 amino acids. With 4 bases clipped from V and 5 bases from J, the junction kept 7 bases outside the gene matches. The CDR3 protein is CASSSGTSGGARETQYF. As DNA, the CDR3 is TGTGCCAGCAGCTCCGGGACTAGCGGGGGGGCGCGGGAGACCCAGTACTTC.

The rearrangement uses TRBV6-6 and TRBJ2-3; no definite D call. Germline CDR1 is MNHNY and CDR2 is SVGAGI (reference sequence). V dropped 0 bases and J dropped 4 bases, with 5 bases sitting between them. The CDR3 is made up of 13 amino acids. The CDR3: CASSYSRPDTQYF. DNA of the CDR3: TGTGCCAGCAGTTACTCGAGGCCAGATACGCAGTATTTT.